Listed here are 13 T cell receptor beta chains from one sample, sequenced in a study of blood T cells in healthy people across ages. A sample-barcoded 5' primer and a J-beta primer mix were used in a second PCR of roughly 7 to 11 cycles. Each CDR3 protein is one row after TCRdb ran MiXCR on the 5' RACE reads. The sample has approximately 1.5 million distinct CDR3 sequences, about 31% seen once. The sequencing input was blood. Receptor source: a woman in her 30s in good health.

This clonotype showed up just a few times. The chain employs TRBV28 and TRBJ1-2, with D possibly TRBD1 on 6 matching bases. Germline V gene lookup returns CDR1 MDHEN and CDR2 SYDVKM. The CDR3 totals 14 residues. V lost 3 bases to trimming and J lost 3 bases, with 11 bases between them. The CDR3, as DNA: TGTGCCAGCAGTTTTGGGGGCTTCGACTATGGCTACACCTTC. This encodes CASSFGGFDYGYTF.

The chain recombines TRBV30 with TRBJ2-2; 10 nucleotides line up with TRBD2. From germline, CDR1 is GTSNPN and CDR2 SVGIG (reference sequence). The CDR3 loop spans 16 amino acids. J was trimmed by 1 base and V by 4 bases; bases with no gene match: 6. The CDR3 coding sequence is TGTGCCTGGAACCTTAAGCGGGGGGGGAACACCGGGGAGCTGTTTTTT. Amino acids: CAWNLKRGGNTGELFF.

The V call is TRBV25-1, the J call TRBJ1-2; 7 bases fit TRBD1. J lost 4 bases, V lost 3 bases, and 5 bases had no gene match. CDR1 and CDR2 from the germline V gene are MGHDK and SYGVNS. The CDR3 consists of 14 residues. The chain's CDR3 is CASSEPGQLYGYTF. The CDR3 DNA follows: TGTGCCAGCAGTGAGCCGGGACAGCTCTATGGCTACACCTTC.

The chain uses TRBV29-1 and TRBJ1-1; tentative D call: TRBD1 (5 bases). This CDR3 spans 13 amino acids. V was clipped by 2 bases and J by 4 bases, with 11 bases between them. CDR1 is SQVTM, CDR2 ANQGSEA, per germline. The CDR3 here is CSVEPGGGTEAFF. The CDR3 nucleotides are TGCAGCGTTGAACCGGGGGGGGGCACTGAAGCTTTCTTT.

J is TRBJ2-5 and V is TRBV5-1, with TRBD2 matching over 8 bases. The CDR3 runs to 16 residues. Trimming removed 0 bases from V and 5 bases from J; junction bases left unmatched: 9. Per the germline V gene, CDR1 is SGHRS and CDR2 is YFSETQ. CDR3 region: CASSLATGGLAETQYF. The CDR3 nucleotides read TGCGCCAGCAGCTTGGCGACGGGGGGGCTGGCCGAGACCCAGTACTTC.

Only a few counts were recorded for this clonotype. The chain uses TRBV6-5 and TRBJ2-3; no definite D call. Germline lookup yields CDR1 MNHEY and CDR2 SVGAGI. This CDR3 comprises 13 residues. V shed 7 bases and J shed 0 bases, with 8 bases lying between them. The CDR3 DNA follows: TGTGCCAGCAATCGTAGGAGCACAGATACGCAGTATTTT. This encodes CASNRRSTDTQYF.

This clonotype was recorded at least ten times. The chain employs TRBV5-1 and TRBJ2-1; 9 nucleotides align to TRBD2. J was trimmed by 6 bases and V by 2 bases; bases with no gene match: 3. The germline V gene has CDR1 SGHRS and CDR2 YFSETQ. The CDR3 contains 14 residues. The CDR3 DNA sequence: TGCGCCAGCAGCTTAGGCGGGAGGGCCAATGAGCAGTTCTTC. Amino acid sequence: CASSLGGRANEQFF.

In this sample, this clonotype turned up once. J is TRBJ2-7 and V is TRBV14; weak D call: TRBD2 (6 bases). Germline-derived CDR1 and CDR2 are SGHDN and FVKESK. CDR3 length: 16 amino acids. V was pared by 3 bases and J by 2 bases, with 17 bases between. CDR3 residues: CASSHMRIAAAYEQYF. DNA of the CDR3: TGTGCCAGCAGCCACATGCGAATAGCGGCTGCCTACGAGCAGTACTTC.

The chain's CDR3 is CASSSWVDGEQYF. CDR3 bases: TGCGCCAGCAGCTCTTGGGTGGATGGCGAGCAGTACTTC. The chain uses TRBV5-1 and TRBJ2-4; the D is unclear. The DNA matches TRBJ2-7 better at its end, which makes the J call doubtful. CDR3 length equals 13 residues. Germline CDR1 is SGHRS and CDR2 is YFSETQ.

This clonotype was picked up a small number of times. The chain couples TRBV20-1 to TRBJ2-1; TRBD2 matches 14 bases. The CDR3 sequence is 19 residues long. Trimming removed 1 base from V and 0 bases from J; junction bases left unmatched: 8. The germline V gene encodes CDR1 DFQATT and CDR2 SNEGSKA (reference sequence). CDR3 in amino acids: CSARGGGLAGASSYNEQFF. CDR3 DNA sequence: TGCAGTGCTAGAGGGGGGGGACTAGCGGGAGCGAGCTCCTACAATGAGCAGTTCTTC.

This clonotype has just a few counts. The rearrangement uses TRBV5-1 and TRBJ1-2, with a possible D match to TRBD1 (6 bases). Germline V gene sequence: CDR1 SGHRS, CDR2 YFSETQ. Trimming took off 0 bases at V and 1 base at J, with 13 bases between the two ends. The CDR3 runs to 16 residues. The CDR3: CASSLEGGARNYGYTF. CDR3 DNA: TGCGCCAGCAGCTTGGAAGGGGGGGCCCGTAACTATGGCTACACCTTC.

The table lists this clonotype with many counts. The chain links TRBV10-3 to TRBJ1-2; D is unresolved. Trimming took off 2 bases at V and 0 bases at J, with 4 bases between the two ends. This CDR3 is 13 amino acids long. Germline CDR1 is ENHRY and CDR2 is SYGVKD. The CDR3 DNA sequence: TGTGCCATCAGTGAGGCAGCTAACTATGGCTACACCTTC. It is translated as CAISEAANYGYTF.

The DNA of the CDR3 is TGTGCCAGCAGAGCCCCAGTAGGACCTGAAGCTTTCTTT. Translating it yields CASRAPVGPEAFF. The chain joins TRBV14 to TRBJ1-1; D ambiguous. Germline lookup yields CDR1 SGHDN and CDR2 FVKESK. V was cut by 6 bases and J by 6 bases, with 14 bases left in between. CDR3 length: 13 residues.